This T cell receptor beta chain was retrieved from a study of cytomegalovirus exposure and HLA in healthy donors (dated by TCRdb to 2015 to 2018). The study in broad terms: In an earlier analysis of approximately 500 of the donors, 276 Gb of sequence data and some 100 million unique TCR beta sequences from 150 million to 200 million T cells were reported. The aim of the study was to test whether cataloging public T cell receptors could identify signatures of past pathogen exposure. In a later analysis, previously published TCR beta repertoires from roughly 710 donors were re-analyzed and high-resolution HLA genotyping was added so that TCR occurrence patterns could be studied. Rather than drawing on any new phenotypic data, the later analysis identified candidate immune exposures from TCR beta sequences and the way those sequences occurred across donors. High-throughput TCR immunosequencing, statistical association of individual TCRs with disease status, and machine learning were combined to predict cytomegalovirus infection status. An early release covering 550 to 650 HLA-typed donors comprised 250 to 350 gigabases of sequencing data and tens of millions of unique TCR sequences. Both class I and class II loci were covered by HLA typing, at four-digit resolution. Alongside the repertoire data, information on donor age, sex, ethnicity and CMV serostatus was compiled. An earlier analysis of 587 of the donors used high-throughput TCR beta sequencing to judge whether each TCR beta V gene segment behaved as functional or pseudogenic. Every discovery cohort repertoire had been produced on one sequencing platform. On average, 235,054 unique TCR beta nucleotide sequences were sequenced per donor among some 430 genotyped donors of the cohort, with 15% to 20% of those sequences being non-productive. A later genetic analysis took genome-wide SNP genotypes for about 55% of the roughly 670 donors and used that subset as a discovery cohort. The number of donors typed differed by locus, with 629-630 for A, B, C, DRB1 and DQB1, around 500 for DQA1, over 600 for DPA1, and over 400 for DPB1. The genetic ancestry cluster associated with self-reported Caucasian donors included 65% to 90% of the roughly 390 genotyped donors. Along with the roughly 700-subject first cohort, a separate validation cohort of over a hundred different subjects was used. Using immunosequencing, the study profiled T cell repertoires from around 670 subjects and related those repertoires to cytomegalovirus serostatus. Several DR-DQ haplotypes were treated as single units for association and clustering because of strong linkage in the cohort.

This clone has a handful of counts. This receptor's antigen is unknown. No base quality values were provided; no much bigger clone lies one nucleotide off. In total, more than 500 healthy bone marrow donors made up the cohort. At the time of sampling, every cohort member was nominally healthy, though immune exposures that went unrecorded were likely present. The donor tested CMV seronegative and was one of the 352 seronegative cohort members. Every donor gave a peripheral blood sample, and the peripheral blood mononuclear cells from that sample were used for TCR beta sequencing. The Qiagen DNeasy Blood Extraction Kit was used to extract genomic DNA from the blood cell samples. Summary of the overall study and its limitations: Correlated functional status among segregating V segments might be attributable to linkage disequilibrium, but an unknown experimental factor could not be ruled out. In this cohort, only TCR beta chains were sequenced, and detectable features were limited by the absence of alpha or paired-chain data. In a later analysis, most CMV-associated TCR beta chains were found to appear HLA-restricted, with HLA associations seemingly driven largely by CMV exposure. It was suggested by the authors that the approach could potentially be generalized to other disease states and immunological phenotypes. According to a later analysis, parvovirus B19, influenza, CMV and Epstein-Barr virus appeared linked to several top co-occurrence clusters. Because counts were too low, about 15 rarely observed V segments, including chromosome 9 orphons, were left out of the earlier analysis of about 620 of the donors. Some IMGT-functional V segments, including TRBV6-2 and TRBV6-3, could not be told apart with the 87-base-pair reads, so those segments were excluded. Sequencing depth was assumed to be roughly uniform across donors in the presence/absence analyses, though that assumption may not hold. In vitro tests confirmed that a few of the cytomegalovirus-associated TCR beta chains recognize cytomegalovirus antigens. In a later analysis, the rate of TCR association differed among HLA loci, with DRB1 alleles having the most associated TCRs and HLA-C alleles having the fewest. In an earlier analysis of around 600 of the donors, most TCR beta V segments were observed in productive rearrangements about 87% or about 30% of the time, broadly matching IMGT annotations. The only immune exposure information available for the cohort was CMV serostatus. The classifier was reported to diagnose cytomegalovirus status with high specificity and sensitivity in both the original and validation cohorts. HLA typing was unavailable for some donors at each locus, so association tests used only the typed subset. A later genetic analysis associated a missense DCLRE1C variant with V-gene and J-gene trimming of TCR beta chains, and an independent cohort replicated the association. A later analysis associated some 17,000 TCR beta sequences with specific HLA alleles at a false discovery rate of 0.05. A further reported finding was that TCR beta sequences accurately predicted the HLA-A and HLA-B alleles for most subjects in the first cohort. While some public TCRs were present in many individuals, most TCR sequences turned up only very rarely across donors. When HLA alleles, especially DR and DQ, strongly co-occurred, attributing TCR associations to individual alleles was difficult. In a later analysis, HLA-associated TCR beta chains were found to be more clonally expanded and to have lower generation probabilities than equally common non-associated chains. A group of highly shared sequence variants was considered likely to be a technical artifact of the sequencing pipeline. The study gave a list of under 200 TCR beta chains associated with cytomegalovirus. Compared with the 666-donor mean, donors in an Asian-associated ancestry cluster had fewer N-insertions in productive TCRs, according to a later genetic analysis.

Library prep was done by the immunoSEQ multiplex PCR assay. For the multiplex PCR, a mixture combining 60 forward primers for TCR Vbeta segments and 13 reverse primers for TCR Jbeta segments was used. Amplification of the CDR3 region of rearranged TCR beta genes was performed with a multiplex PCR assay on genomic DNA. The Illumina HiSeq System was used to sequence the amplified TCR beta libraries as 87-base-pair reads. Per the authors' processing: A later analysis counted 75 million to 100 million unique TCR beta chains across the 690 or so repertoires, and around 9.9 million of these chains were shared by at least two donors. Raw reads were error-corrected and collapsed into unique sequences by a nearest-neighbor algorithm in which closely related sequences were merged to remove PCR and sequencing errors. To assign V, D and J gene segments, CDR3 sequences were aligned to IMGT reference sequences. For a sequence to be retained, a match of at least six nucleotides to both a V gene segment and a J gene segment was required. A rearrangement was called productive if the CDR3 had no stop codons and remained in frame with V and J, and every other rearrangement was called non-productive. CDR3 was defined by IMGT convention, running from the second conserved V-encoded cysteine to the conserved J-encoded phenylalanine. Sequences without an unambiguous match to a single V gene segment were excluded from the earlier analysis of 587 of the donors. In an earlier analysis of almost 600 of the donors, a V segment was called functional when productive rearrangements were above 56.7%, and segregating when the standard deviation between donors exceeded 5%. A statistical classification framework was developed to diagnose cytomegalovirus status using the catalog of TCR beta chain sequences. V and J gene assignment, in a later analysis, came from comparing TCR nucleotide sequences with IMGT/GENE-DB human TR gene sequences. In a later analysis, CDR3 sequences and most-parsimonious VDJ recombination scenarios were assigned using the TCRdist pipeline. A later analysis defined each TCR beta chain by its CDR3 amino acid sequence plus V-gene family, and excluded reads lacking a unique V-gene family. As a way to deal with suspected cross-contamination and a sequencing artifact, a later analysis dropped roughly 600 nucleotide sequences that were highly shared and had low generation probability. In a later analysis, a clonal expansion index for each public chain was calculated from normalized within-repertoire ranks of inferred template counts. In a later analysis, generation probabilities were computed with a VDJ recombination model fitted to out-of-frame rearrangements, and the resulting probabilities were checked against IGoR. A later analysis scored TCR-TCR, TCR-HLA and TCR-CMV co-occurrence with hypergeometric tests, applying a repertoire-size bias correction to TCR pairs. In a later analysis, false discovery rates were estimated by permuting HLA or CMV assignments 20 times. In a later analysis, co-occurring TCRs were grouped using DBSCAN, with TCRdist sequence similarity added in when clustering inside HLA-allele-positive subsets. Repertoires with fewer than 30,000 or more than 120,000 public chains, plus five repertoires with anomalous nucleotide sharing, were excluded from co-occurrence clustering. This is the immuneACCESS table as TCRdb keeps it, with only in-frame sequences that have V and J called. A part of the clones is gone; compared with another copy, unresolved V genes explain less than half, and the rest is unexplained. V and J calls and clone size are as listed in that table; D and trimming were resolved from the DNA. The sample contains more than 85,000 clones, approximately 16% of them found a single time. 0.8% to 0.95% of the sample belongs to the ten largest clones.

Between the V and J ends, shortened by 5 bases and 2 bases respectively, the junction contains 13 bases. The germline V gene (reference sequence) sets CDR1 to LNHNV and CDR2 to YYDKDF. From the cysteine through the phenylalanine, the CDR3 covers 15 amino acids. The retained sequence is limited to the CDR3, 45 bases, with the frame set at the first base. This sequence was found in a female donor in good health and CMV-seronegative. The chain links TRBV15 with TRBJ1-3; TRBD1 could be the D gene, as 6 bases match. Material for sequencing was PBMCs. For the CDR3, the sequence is CATSPQGSPGNTIYF. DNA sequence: TGTGCCACCAGCCCACAGGGATCCCCTGGAAACACCATATATTTT. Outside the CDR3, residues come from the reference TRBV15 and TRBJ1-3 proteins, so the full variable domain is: DAMVIQNPRYQVTQFGKPVTLSCSQTLNHNVMYWYQQKSSQAPKLLFHYYDKDFNNEADTPDNFQSRRPNTSFCFLDIRSPGLGDTAMYLCATSPQGSPGNTIYFGEGSWLTVV.